This T cell receptor beta chain emerged from a study of identical twins. After template switching added a universal primer site, the resulting cDNA carried unique molecular identifiers. TCRdb reanalysed the 5' RACE reads using MiXCR and keeps one entry per CDR3 protein. The sample holds approximately 260,000 distinct CDR3 sequences, around 8% seen once. Study-level points and caveats: Invariant populations such as MAIT and iNKT cells could partly muddle zero-insertion analyses.

The CDR3 length is 15 residues. Germline loops: CDR1 SEHNR, CDR2 FQNEAQ (reference sequence). The junction had 3 bases not matched to a gene; V was cut back by 5 bases and J by 4 bases. This clonotype was observed at least ten times. Its antigen is unknown. This same sample was also part of a study on yellow fever vaccine responses in identical twins.

The sequence was obtained from a young woman in good health. Sequences were obtained from CD8+ T cells sorted from blood. The chain combines TRBV7-9 with TRBJ2-1; 12 bases align to TRBD2. The CDR3 reads CASSGGTSGYNEQFF. In DNA form, the CDR3 reads TGTGCCAGCAGCGGTGGGACTAGCGGGTACAATGAGCAGTTCTTC.